What follows are 25 T cell receptor beta chains derived from one specimen sequenced in a study of T cells in Graves' hyperthyroidism and ophthalmopathy. TCR beta CDR3 regions were amplified from RNA. A set of HTBI primers served as the primers for a first-round RT-PCR of the TCR CDR3. MiXCR was run by TCRdb on the multiplex PCR reads, yielding one entry per CDR3 protein. The sample contains a few hundred thousand distinct CDR3 sequences, approximately 14% of which appear only once. Sequenced: blood. These receptor sequences come from a woman aged 40 to 49 with Graves' hyperthyroidism.

This clonotype has only a few counts. The rearrangement uses TRBV20-1 and TRBJ1-1; D is possibly TRBD1 (6 bases). Trimming removed 4 bases from V and 11 bases from J, with 14 bases in between. The CDR3 consists of 11 residues. Germline CDR1 DFQATT, CDR2 SNEGSKA (reference sequence). For the CDR3, the DNA is TGCAGTGCTAAGGGGGGACCTAGGGCTTTCTTT. This translates into CSAKGGPRAFF.

This clonotype was found once. A much larger clonotype is one base distant, so this may be a read error. CDR3 nucleotides: TGTGCCAGCAGTTTAGGGGCCTCAGGGGCGGAAATAGATACGCAGTATTTT. Amino acids: CASSLGASGAEIDTQYF. This chain connects TRBV12-3 or TRBV12-4 to TRBJ2-3; D might be TRBD1 (6 bases). This CDR3 region has 17 residues. The germline V and J ends were trimmed by 1 base and 5 bases, with 19 bases remaining between them.

This clonotype was seen a few times. The chain has TRBV7-9 and TRBJ2-7; perhaps TRBD1 as D (5 bases). V was pared by 11 bases and J by 3 bases, with 11 bases between. The CDR3 length is 11 residues. Germline CDR1 and CDR2: SEHNR and FQNEAQ (reference sequence). The CDR3 nucleotides are TGTGCCGTACAGGCCTTCTACGAGCAGTACTTC. It codes for CAVQAFYEQYF.

This clonotype was seen only a few times. This chain links TRBV9 with TRBJ2-7, with 8 bases that match TRBD1. V trimming: 2 bases; J trimming: 4 bases; junction bases outside the gene matches: 8. This CDR3 has 15 amino acids. The germline V gene has CDR1 SGDLS and CDR2 YYNGEE. The CDR3 is CASSVSTGVGYEQYF. The DNA of the CDR3 is TGTGCCAGCAGCGTCTCGACAGGGGTGGGGTACGAGCAGTACTTC.

The chain is built from TRBV14 and TRBJ1-3; no clear D gene. CDR3 length equals 12 residues. Germline CDR1 is SGHDN and CDR2 is FVKESK. The V gene lost 1 base and the J gene lost 3 bases, with 1 base spanning the gap. This CDR3 is CASSQGGNTIYF. DNA for the CDR3: TGTGCCAGCAGCCAAGGTGGAAACACCATATATTTT.

Ten or more counts support this clonotype. The chain couples TRBV5-8 to TRBJ1-2; D uncertain. Germline-derived CDR1 and CDR2 are SGHTS and YDEGEE. With 0 bases removed from V and 4 bases from J, the gap between germline ends came to 4 bases. The CDR3 has 12 residues. The CDR3 nucleotides are TGTGCCAGCAGCTTGGATGGCTATGGCTACACCTTC. Translating gives CASSLDGYGYTF.

This clonotype was seen at least ten times. The V and J genes are TRBV6-6 and TRBJ2-3, with D unclear. The CDR3 has 15 residues. With 0 bases removed from V and 6 bases from J, the gap between germline ends came to 13 bases. Looked up from germline, CDR1 is MNHNY and CDR2 is SVGAGI (reference sequence). This CDR3 is CASSYSGSSWDTQYF. CDR3 nucleotide sequence: TGTGCCAGCAGTTACTCGGGCAGTTCATGGGATACGCAGTATTTT.

This clonotype was picked up a small number of times. The rearrangement joins TRBV18 to TRBJ2-1; TRBD2 matches at 13 bases. CDR1 and CDR2 from the germline V gene are KGHSH and LQKENI. The CDR3 is 16 amino acids. J lost 9 bases, V lost 2 bases, and 7 bases had no gene match. Here the CDR3 DNA reads TGTGCCAGCTCACCAGATACTAGCGGGAGGGCTAGTGAGCAGTTCTTC. Its protein product is CASSPDTSGRASEQFF.

Points on this clonotype: At one end, the junction sequence differs from germline, possibly due to a read error. V is TRBV5-6 and J is TRBJ2-3; no firm D call. CDR1 is SGHDT and CDR2 is YYEEEE in the germline V gene. This CDR3 is built from 14 residues. This CDR3 is CASSPLESTDTRYF. In DNA form, the CDR3 reads TGTGCCAGCAGCCCACTCGAGAGTACAGATACGCGGTATTTT. Looking up the rest from reference TRBV5-6 and TRBJ2-3 gives the full variable domain: DAGVTQSPTHLIKTRGQQVTLRCSPKSGHDTVSWYQQALGQGPQFIFQYYEEEERQRGNFPDRFSGHQFPNYSSELNVNALLLGDSALYLCASSPLESTDTRYFGPGTRLTVL.

This clonotype has a count of ten or more. V is TRBV20-1 and J is TRBJ2-3, with a possible D match to TRBD2 (5 bases). The CDR3 contains 14 residues. Germline lookup yields CDR1 DFQATT and CDR2 SNEGSKA (reference sequence). Trimming pared 6 bases from V and 2 bases from J, leaving 15 bases between. Here the CDR3 DNA reads TGCAGTGCGATTAGCGTACCTCTCACAGATACGCAGTATTTT. The encoded protein is CSAISVPLTDTQYF.

This chain connects TRBV27 to TRBJ2-7; 7 bases align to TRBD2. The germline CDR1 and CDR2 sequences are MNHEY and SMNVEV (reference sequence). Trimming took 2 bases from V and 5 from J; bases not matched to a gene: 9. The CDR3 runs 15 residues. The CDR3 is CASSLEGGRINEQYF. In DNA form, the CDR3 reads TGTGCCAGCAGTTTAGAAGGCGGGAGAATCAACGAGCAGTACTTC.

This clonotype was found a few times. The rearrangement uses TRBV6-1 and TRBJ1-2; perhaps TRBD1 as D (6 bases). CDR1 is MNHNS and CDR2 is SASEGT in the germline V gene. This CDR3 contains 14 residues. V was shortened by 3 bases and J by 4 bases, with 12 bases between the two germline ends. DNA for the CDR3: TGTGCCAGCAGTGAGGGGACAAGAGTCTATGGCTACACCTTC. Residues: CASSEGTRVYGYTF.

This chain connects TRBV10-2 to TRBJ2-3, with 8 bases matching TRBD2. Germline CDR1 reads WSHSY; CDR2 reads SAAADI. The CDR3 is 17 residues long. V lost 3 bases, J lost 1 base, and 9 bases stayed unmatched. This CDR3 is CASSETPGRVGTDTQYF. The DNA of the CDR3 is TGCGCCAGCAGTGAAACCCCCGGGAGGGTTGGCACAGATACGCAGTATTTT.

Points on this clonotype: A read error may explain this, as a much larger clone is one base away. The chain uses TRBV7-9 and TRBJ1-1; D perhaps matches TRBD1 (5 bases). The CDR3 length is 14 residues. The V end lost 5 bases, the J end lost 4 bases, and 14 bases lay between the germline ends. Germline loops: CDR1 SEHNR, CDR2 FQNEAQ (reference sequence). The CDR3 nucleotides are TGTGCCAGCAGCGGGGGACGGGGGATCACTGAAGCTTTCTTT. Its translation: CASSGGRGITEAFF.

J is TRBJ1-1 and V is TRBV6-1; 7 bases fit TRBD1. The CDR3 contains 16 residues. Germline CDR1 and CDR2: MNHNS and SASEGT. J gave up 5 bases and V 6 bases, and 15 bases lay outside the gene matches. CDR3 DNA: TGTGCCAGCAGAGACGCGAACCGACAGGGATGGACTGAAGCTTTCTTT. Translation gives CASRDANRQGWTEAFF.

This clonotype was picked up many times. This rearrangement joins TRBV7-3 to TRBJ2-3; 9 nucleotides align to TRBD1. The V and J ends lost 4 bases and 5 bases, in that order; junction bases with no gene match: 7. The CDR3 has 15 residues. Germline values: CDR1 SGHTA, CDR2 FQGTGA. CDR3 sequence: CASSSTGGAGDTQYF. CDR3 nucleotide sequence: TGTGCCAGCAGCTCAACAGGGGGCGCGGGAGATACGCAGTATTTT.

Ten or more counts support this clonotype. The chain is built from TRBV27 and TRBJ2-1, with 14 nucleotides matching TRBD2. The CDR3 has 15 residues. CDR1 is MNHEY and CDR2 is SMNVEV in the germline V gene (reference sequence). J lost 6 bases, V lost 4 bases, and 2 bases had no gene match. This CDR3 reads CASSSGTSGSNEQFF. DNA for the CDR3: TGTGCCAGCAGTTCTGGGACTAGCGGGAGCAATGAGCAGTTCTTC.

This clonotype was counted ten times or more. The chain links TRBV15 to TRBJ2-3; 10 nucleotides align to TRBD2. Per the germline V gene, CDR1 is LNHNV and CDR2 is YYDKDF (reference sequence). V lost 0 bases to trimming and J lost 2 bases; unmatched junction nucleotides: 5. There are 17 residues in the CDR3. Written as DNA, the CDR3 is TGTGCCACCAGCAGAGACTGGACTAGCGGATACACAGATACGCAGTATTTT. Translating gives CATSRDWTSGYTDTQYF.

This clonotype was observed once. CDR3 sequence: CASGHNEQFF. The CDR3 DNA reads TGTGCCAGCGGTCACAATGAGCAGTTCTTC. The J gene is TRBJ2-1, the V gene TRBV6-5; D is ambiguous. The V and J ends lost 8 bases and 5 bases respectively, with 4 bases between them. Germline CDR1 MNHEY, CDR2 SVGAGI. This CDR3 has 10 residues.

The gene calls are TRBV11-2 and TRBJ1-1; D is unresolved. The CDR3 spans 16 residues. Germline V lookup: CDR1 SGHAT, CDR2 FQNNGV. Trimming took off 2 bases at V and 0 bases at J, with 13 bases between the two ends. This CDR3 reads CASSLRQPELNTEAFF. In DNA form, the CDR3 reads TGTGCCAGCAGCTTAAGGCAGCCCGAGCTGAACACTGAAGCTTTCTTT. Full variable domain (rest looked up from reference TRBV11-2 and TRBJ1-1): EAGVAQSPRYKIIEKRQSVAFWCNPISGHATLYWYQQILGQGPKLLIQFQNNGVVDDSQLPKDRFSAERLKGVDSTLKIQPAKLEDSAVYLCASSLRQPELNTEAFFGQGTRLTVV.

The V gene is TRBV20-1, the J gene TRBJ2-6, with D perhaps being TRBD1 or TRBD2 (5 bases each). The CDR3 spans 17 residues. The germline gives CDR1 DFQATT, CDR2 SNEGSKA (reference sequence). Trimming took 8 bases from V and 1 from J, leaving 21 bases between them. CDR3 in amino acids: CSTQLYGAGSGANVLTF. CDR3 DNA: TGCAGTACGCAGCTCTACGGGGCAGGGTCTGGGGCCAACGTCCTGACTTTC.

The gene calls are TRBV5-6 and TRBJ2-6, with D possibly being TRBD1 (5 bases). The CDR3 contains 17 residues. Per the germline V gene, CDR1 is SGHDT and CDR2 is YYEEEE. The V end lost 0 bases, the J end lost 0 bases, and 10 bases lay between the germline ends. CDR3 sequence reads: CASSLDRHLSGANVLTF. The CDR3 coding sequence is TGTGCCAGCAGCTTGGACAGGCACCTCTCTGGGGCCAACGTCCTGACTTTC.

V and J are TRBV28 and TRBJ2-3, with D possibly being TRBD1 or TRBD2 (5 bases each). CDR3 length: 14 amino acids. Germline lookup yields CDR1 MDHEN and CDR2 SYDVKM. The V end was cut by 6 bases, the J end by 4 bases, with 14 bases between. CDR3 bases: TGTGCCAGCAGAACTGCAGGGAGACCAGATACGCAGTATTTT. It is translated as CASRTAGRPDTQYF.

This clonotype was detected ten times or more. The chain combines TRBV10-2 with TRBJ2-7; D ambiguous. V lost 2 bases and J 3 bases, leaving 8 bases between the germline ends. The CDR3 has 13 residues. CDR1 WSHSY and CDR2 SAAADI come from the germline V gene. This CDR3 reads CASSEDFVYEQYF. The CDR3 DNA reads TGCGCCAGCAGTGAGGACTTCGTCTACGAGCAGTACTTC.

This clonotype showed up many times. The CDR3 DNA follows: TGTGCCAGCAGTGGACTAGCGGGAGGTCGGAACTACGAGCAGTACTTC. Amino acid sequence: CASSGLAGGRNYEQYF. V and J are TRBV12-3 or TRBV12-4 and TRBJ2-7, with 14 bases fitting TRBD2. V gave up 5 bases and J gave up 3 bases; unmatched junction bases: 6. There are 16 residues in the CDR3.